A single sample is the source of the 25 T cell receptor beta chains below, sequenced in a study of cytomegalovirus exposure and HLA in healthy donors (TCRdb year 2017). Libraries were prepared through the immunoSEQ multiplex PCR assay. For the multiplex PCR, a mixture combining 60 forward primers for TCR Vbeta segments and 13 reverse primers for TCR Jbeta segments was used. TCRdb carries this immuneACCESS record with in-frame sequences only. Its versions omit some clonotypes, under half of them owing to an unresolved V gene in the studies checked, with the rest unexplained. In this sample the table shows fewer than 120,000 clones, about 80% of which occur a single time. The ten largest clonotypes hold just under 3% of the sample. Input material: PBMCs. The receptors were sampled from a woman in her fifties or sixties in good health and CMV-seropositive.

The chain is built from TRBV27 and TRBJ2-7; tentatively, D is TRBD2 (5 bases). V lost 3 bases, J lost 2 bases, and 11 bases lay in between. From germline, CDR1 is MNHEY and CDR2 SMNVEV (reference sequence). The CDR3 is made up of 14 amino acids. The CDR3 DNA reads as TGTGCCAGCAGTTTTAGCGCCATACCCTACGAGCAGTACTTC. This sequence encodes CASSFSAIPYEQYF.

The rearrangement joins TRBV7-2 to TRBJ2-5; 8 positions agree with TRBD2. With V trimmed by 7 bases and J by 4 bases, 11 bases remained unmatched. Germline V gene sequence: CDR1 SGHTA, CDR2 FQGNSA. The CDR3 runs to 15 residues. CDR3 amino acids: CASTYSGTSRETQYF. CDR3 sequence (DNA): TGTGCCAGCACCTATTCTGGGACTAGTCGAGAGACCCAGTACTTC.

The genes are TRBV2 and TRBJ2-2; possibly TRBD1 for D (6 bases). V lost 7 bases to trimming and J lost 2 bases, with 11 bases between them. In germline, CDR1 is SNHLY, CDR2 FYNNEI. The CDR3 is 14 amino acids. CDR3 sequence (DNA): TGTGCCAGCATGAACAGGGTTAACACCGGGGAGCTGTTTTTT. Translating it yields CASMNRVNTGELFF.

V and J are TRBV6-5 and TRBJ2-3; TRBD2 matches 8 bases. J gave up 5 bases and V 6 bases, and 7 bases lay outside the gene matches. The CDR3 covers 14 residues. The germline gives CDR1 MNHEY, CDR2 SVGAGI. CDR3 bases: TGTGCCAGCAGAGATAGCGGGACGGGAGATACGCAGTATTTT. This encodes CASRDSGTGDTQYF.

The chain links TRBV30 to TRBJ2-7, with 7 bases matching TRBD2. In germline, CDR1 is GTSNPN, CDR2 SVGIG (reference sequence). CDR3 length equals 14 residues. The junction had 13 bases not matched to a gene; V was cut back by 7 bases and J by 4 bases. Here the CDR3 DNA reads TGTGCCTTTCTGGGAGGGAGGGATCGGTACGAGCAGTACTTC. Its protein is CAFLGGRDRYEQYF.

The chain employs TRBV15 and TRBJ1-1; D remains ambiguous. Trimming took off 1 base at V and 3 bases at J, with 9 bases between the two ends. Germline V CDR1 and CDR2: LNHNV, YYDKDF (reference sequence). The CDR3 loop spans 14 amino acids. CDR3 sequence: CATSRVFGDTEAFF. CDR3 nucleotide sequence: TGTGCCACCAGCAGAGTTTTCGGGGACACTGAAGCTTTCTTT.

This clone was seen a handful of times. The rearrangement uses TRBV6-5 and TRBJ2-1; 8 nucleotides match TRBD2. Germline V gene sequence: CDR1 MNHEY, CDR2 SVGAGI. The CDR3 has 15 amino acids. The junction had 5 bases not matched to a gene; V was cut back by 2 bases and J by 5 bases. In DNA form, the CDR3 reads TGTGCCAGCAGTTACCAGCGGGAGTATAACAATGAGCAGTTCTTC. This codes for CASSYQREYNNEQFF.

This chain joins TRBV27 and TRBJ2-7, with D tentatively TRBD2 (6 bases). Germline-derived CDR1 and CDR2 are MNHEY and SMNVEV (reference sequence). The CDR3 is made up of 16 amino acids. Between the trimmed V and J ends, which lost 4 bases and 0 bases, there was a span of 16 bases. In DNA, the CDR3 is TGTGCCAGCAGTTCGCGACCCTACGGGAGCTCCTACGAGCAGTACTTC. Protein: CASSSRPYGSSYEQYF.

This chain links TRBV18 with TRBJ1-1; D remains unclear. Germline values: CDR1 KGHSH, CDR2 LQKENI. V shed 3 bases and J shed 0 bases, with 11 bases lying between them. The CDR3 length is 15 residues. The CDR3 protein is CASSPVEALNTEAFF. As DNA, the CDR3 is TGTGCCAGCTCACCGGTCGAGGCGCTGAACACTGAAGCTTTCTTT.

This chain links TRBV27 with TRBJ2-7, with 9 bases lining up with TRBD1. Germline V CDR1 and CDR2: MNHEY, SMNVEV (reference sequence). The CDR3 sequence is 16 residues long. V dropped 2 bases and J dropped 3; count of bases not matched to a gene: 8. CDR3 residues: CASSLIYRGQDYEQYF. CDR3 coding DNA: TGTGCCAGCAGTTTAATCTACAGGGGGCAGGACTACGAGCAGTACTTC.

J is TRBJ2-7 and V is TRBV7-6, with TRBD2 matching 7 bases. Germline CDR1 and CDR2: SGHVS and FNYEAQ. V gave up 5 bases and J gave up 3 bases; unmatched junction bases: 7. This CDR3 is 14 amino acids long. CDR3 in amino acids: CASSTRDYNYEQYF. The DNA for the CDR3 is TGTGCCAGCAGCACCCGGGACTACAACTACGAGCAGTACTTC. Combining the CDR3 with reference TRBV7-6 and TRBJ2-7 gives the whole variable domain GAGVSQSPRYKVTKRGQDVALRCDPISGHVSLYWYRQALGQGPEFLTYFNYEAQQDKSGLPNDRFSAERPEGSISTLTIQRTEQRDSAMYRCASSTRDYNYEQYFGPGTRLTVT.

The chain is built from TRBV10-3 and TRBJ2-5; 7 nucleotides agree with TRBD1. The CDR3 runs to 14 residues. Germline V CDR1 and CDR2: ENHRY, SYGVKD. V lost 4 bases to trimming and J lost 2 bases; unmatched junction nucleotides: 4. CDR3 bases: TGTGCCATCAGTGCTCCGGGACAGCAAGAGACCCAGTACTTC. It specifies CAISAPGQQETQYF.

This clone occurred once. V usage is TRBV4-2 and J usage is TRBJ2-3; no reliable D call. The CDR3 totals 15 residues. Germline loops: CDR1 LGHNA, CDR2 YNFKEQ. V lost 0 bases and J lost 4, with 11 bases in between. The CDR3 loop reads CASSQEEALADTQYF. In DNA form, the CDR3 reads TGTGCCAGCAGCCAAGAGGAAGCGTTGGCAGATACGCAGTATTTT.

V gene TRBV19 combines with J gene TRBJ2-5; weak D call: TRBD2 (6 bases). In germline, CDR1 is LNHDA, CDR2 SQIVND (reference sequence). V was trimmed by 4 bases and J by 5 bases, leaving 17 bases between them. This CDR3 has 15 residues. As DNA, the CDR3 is TGTGCCAGTAGTAGGGACGGAGGGCGGGGCGAGACCCAGTACTTC. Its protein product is CASSRDGGRGETQYF.

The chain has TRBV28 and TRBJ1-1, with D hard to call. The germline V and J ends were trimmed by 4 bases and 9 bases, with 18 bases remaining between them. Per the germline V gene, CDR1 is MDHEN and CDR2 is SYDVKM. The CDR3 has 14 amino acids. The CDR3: CASSSLNAVRKAFF. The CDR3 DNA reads TGTGCCAGCAGTTCCCTTAACGCGGTAAGGAAAGCTTTCTTT.

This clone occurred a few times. CDR3 loop: CASSFGLGTSGTTYNEQFF. The CDR3 nucleotides are TGTGCCAGCAGCTTTGGGTTGGGGACTAGCGGGACGACCTACAATGAGCAGTTCTTC. J is TRBJ2-1 and V is TRBV7-2, with TRBD2 matching over 13 bases. CDR3 length: 19 amino acids. V was pared by 3 bases and J by 2 bases, with 10 bases of the junction left unmatched. Germline V gene lookup returns CDR1 SGHTA and CDR2 FQGNSA.

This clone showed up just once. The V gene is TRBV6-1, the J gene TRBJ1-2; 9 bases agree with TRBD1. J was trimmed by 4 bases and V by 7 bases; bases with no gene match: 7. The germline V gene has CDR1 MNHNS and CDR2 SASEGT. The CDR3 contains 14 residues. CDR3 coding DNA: TGTGCCAGCACTGGGACAGGGAGAGCCTATGGCTACACCTTC. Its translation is CASTGTGRAYGYTF.

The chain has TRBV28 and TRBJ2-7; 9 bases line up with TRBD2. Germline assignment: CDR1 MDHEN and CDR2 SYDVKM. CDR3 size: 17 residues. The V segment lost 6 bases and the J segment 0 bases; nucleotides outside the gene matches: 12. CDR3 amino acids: CASRPAGTSFSSYEQYF. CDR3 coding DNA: TGTGCCAGCAGACCCGCCGGGACTAGCTTCAGCTCCTACGAGCAGTACTTC.

This CDR3 reads CSAGTATYEQYF. CDR3 nucleotide sequence: TGCAGCGCCGGGACAGCGACCTACGAGCAGTACTTC. The chain joins TRBV29-1 to TRBJ2-7, with 7 positions matching TRBD1. The J segment lost 2 bases and the V segment lost 7 bases, leaving 5 bases of the junction unmatched. The CDR3 length is 12 residues. In germline, CDR1 is SQVTM, CDR2 ANQGSEA.

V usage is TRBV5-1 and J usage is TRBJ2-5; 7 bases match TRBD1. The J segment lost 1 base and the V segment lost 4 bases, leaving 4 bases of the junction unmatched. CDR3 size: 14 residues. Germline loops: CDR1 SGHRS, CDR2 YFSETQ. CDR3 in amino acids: CASSPGTAQETQYF. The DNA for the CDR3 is TGCGCCAGCAGCCCCGGGACAGCCCAAGAGACCCAGTACTTC.

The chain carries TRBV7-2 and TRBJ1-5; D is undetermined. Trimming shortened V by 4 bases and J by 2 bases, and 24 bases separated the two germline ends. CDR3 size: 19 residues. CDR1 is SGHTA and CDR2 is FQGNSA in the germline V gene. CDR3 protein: CASSSYIEGTGLGNQPQHF. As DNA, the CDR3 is TGTGCCAGCAGCTCCTACATAGAGGGTACGGGGTTGGGCAATCAGCCCCAGCATTTT.

The CDR3 DNA reads as TGTGCCAGCAGTTACTCGCGAGACTCCTACGAGCAGTACTTC. This sequence encodes CASSYSRDSYEQYF. The J gene is TRBJ2-7, the V gene TRBV6-5; D is unclear. V gave up 0 bases and J gave up 0 bases, with 6 bases separating them. The CDR3 totals 14 residues. Looked up from germline, CDR1 is MNHEY and CDR2 is SVGAGI.

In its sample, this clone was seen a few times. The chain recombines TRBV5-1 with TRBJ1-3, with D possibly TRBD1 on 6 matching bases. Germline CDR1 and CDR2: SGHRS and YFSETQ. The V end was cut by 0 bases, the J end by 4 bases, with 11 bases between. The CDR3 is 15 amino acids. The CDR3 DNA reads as TGCGCCAGCAGCTTGGTTGGGGGCCTGGGAAACACCATATATTTT. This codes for CASSLVGGLGNTIYF.

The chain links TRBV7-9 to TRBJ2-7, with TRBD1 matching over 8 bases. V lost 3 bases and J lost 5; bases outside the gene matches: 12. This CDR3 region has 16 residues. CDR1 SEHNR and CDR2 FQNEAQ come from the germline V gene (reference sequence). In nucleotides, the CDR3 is TGTGCCAGCAGCTTTCCATTACAGGGGGGCCCGAACGAGCAGTACTTC. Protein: CASSFPLQGGPNEQYF.

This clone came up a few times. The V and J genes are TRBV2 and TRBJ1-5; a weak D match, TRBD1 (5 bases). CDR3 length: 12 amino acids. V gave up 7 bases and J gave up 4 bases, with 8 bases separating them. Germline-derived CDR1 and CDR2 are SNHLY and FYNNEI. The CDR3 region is CASTTDNQPQHF. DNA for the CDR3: TGTGCCAGCACGACAGATAATCAGCCCCAGCATTTT.